Listed below are T cell receptor beta chains from one sample, sequenced in a study of shared clonotypes between healthy human individuals. Using immunoSEQ multiplex PCR, the repertoire was profiled, and TCRdb retains in-frame clones only, with some absent. The sample has around 1.5 million clones; 98% are singletons. Sequencing was carried out using naive CD4+ T cells sorted from blood. Receptor source: a man under 40 in good health. CDR3s include the opening cysteine and the closing phenylalanine or tryptophan. D genes are given only for firm matches. Size values are once, few and many counts, or a class for expanded clones, and some rows have none.

>16|TRBV5-1|-|TRBJ2-3|TRBD2
TGCGCCAGCAGCCGTGGACTAGCGTCTAGCACAGATACGCAGTATTTT
CASSRGLASSTDTQYF
>16|TRBV28|-|TRBJ2-3|TRBD2
TGTGCCAGCAGTCCGTTTAGCGGGACCGGCACAGATACGCAGTATTTT
CASSPFSGTGTDTQYF
>14|TRBV5-1|-|TRBJ1-5|-
TGCGCCAGCAGCTTCGACCCGAGCAATCAGCCCCAGCATTTT
CASSFDPSNQPQHF
>12|TRBV10-2|-|TRBJ1-1|-
TGCGCCAGCAGTGAGAGCTACACTGAAGCTTTCTTT
CASSESYTEAFF
>17|TRBV7-2|-|TRBJ1-3|-
TGTGCCAGCAGCTTATCCCACGTCGCTGTTGCTGGAAACACCATATATTTT
CASSLSHVAVAGNTIYF
>13|TRBV7-2|-|TRBJ2-2|-
TGTGCCAGCAGCCCACTAAACACCGGGGAGCTGTTTTTT
CASSPLNTGELFF
>12|TRBV2|few|TRBJ2-5|TRBD2
TGTGCCAGCAGACTAGCGGGAGAGACCCAGTACTTC
CASRLAGETQYF
>12|TRBV15|once|TRBJ1-1|TRBD1
TGTGCCACCGAAGGACAGGGGGTGCGGGCTTTCTTT
CATEGQGVRAFF
>15|TRBV10-3|-|TRBJ1-5|-
TGTGCCATCAGTATGGACGGCAATCACAATCAGCCCCAGCATTTT
CAISMDGNHNQPQHF
>17|TRBV5-1|-|TRBJ2-1|TRBD2
TGCGCCAGCAGCTTGGCTCTAGCGGGAGTGGATTTCCATGAGCAGTTCTTC
CASSLALAGVDFHEQFF
>15|TRBV6-1|-|TRBJ2-1|TRBD2
TGTGCCAGCAGTGATCAACTAGCGGGAGGACATGAGCAGTTCTTC
CASSDQLAGGHEQFF
>16|TRBV25-1|-|TRBJ2-7|TRBD2
TGTGCCAGCAGCGACTACAGGACTAGCGGGAGCTACGAGCAGTACTTC
CASSDYRTSGSYEQYF
>15|TRBV11-3|-|TRBJ2-7|TRBD2
TGTGCCAGCAGCTTAGGGGCTAGCGGAAGCTACGAGCAGTACTTC
CASSLGASGSYEQYF
>17|TRBV4-3|-|TRBJ1-3|-
TGCGCCAGCAGCCAAGAAGGCCCCATCCGGACTGGAAACACCATATATTTT
CASSQEGPIRTGNTIYF
>17|TRBV28|-|TRBJ2-1|-
TGTGCCAGCAGTTCGGCGGCCCAGCACCCCTCCTACAATGAGCAGTTCTTC
CASSSAAQHPSYNEQFF
>16|TRBV27|-|TRBJ1-1|-
TGTGCCAGCAGTTTTCGGCGGGGGCGGGGGAACACTGAAGCTTTCTTT
CASSFRRGRGNTEAFF
>16|TRBV29-1|-|TRBJ2-3|TRBD2
TGCAGCGTTTGGATAGCGGGAGGGCCAGTGAAAGATACGCAGTATTTT
CSVWIAGGPVKDTQYF